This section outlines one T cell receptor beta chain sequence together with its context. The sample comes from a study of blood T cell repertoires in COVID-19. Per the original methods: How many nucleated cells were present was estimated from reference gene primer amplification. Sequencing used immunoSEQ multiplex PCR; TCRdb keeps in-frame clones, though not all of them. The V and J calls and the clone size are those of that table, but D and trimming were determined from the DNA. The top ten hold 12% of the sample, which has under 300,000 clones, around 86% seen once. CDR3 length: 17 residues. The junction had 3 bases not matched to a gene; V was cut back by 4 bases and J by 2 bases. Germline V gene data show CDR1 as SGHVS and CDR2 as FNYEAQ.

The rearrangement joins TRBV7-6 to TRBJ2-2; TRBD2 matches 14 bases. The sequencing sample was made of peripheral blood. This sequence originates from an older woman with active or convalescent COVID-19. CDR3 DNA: TGTGCCAGCAGCTCGGGACTAGCGGGGGTCAACACCGGGGAGCTGTTTTTT. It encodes CASSSGLAGVNTGELFF.